Given below is one TCR beta chain in context. Its antigen is currently unknown. Graves' hyperthyroidism was deemed stable absent ophthalmopathy progression within 18 months. Disease duration under 2 months; hyperthyroidism patients were aged 18 to 65. Any patient presenting with uncontrolled infection, other autoimmune disease, pregnancy or lactation was left out. The sample originates from a study of T cells in Graves' hyperthyroidism and ophthalmopathy. Study outcomes and limitations: Blood also contained most expanded thyroid clonotypes above 0.001.

TCR beta CDR3 region amplification was performed from RNA transcripts. The HTBI primer set was used in a first-round RT-PCR of the TCR CDR3. TCRdb itself ran the multiplex PCR reads through MiXCR, one entry per CDR3 protein. The data show just over 550,000 distinct CDR3 sequences, with 40% to 55% seen just once and approximately 8.2% held by the top ten. The V gene's germline CDR1 is SGHVS and CDR2 FQNEAQ. The CDR3 extends over 16 amino acids. The ends lost 5 bases at V and 5 bases at J; junction bases unmatched: 10. The source of this sequence is a woman younger than 35 with Graves' hyperthyroidism. Specimen: peripheral blood or thyroid tissue (not recorded which). This sequence joins TRBV7-8 and TRBJ2-7, with 12 bases aligning to TRBD1. The CDR3 bases are TGTGCCAGCAGCCTAACGGGGACAGGGGGCGAGGACGAGCAGTACTTC. The encoded protein is CASSLTGTGGEDEQYF.